This TCR beta chain was recorded in a study of T cell changes during pregnancy in multiple sclerosis. The CDR3 totals 14 residues. Germline V gene sequence: CDR1 SEHNR, CDR2 FQNEAQ (reference sequence). V lost 5 bases and J lost 4; bases outside the gene matches: 5. Data came from immunoSEQ multiplex PCR; TCRdb stores just in-frame clones and leaves some out. The sample comprises around 50,000 clones, more than 75% of which are singletons, and roughly 5.3% rests with the top ten. V usage is TRBV7-9 and J usage is TRBJ1-2; 9 nucleotides line up with TRBD1. Sequencing was done on a sample of peripheral blood from another person, used as feeder cells. The sequence came from a human donor whose cells served as feeder cells for cultures in a pregnancy study. CDR3: CASSRTGESYGYTF. In DNA, the CDR3 is TGTGCCAGCAGCCGGACAGGGGAAAGCTATGGCTACACCTTC.